The TCR beta chain under discussion was sequenced for a study of CD8 T cells in Susac syndrome. The authors carried out high-throughput sequencing of TCR beta. They applied it to CD8+ and CD4+ T cells obtained from blood. The patients serving as multiple sclerosis controls were treatment-naive. They had stable or active relapsing-remitting disease and fulfilled revised McDonald criteria. While CD8+ and CD4+ T cells were isolated negatively, TEMRA cells were enriched by FACS. The length of the CDR3 is 13 residues. The germline V gene encodes CDR1 SGHNT and CDR2 YYREEE (reference sequence). Trimming took 0 bases from V and 7 from J, leaving 8 bases between them. After extraction with the RNeasy kit, roughly 0.45 to 1 ug of the RNA was reverse transcribed using random hexamers. The CDR3 of TCR beta was amplified by immunoSEQ multiplex PCR across 54 Vbeta and 13 Jbeta. A single record per CDR3 protein comes from TCRdb applying MiXCR to the immunoSEQ multiplex PCR reads. The sample lists approximately 200,000 distinct CDR3 sequences, more than 85% occurring once.

This chain uses TRBV5-4 with TRBJ2-1, with a weak D call TRBD2 (6 bases). This clonotype originated in a human donor with multiple sclerosis. Sequencing input: CD4+ T cells from PBMCs. The CDR3 spells CASSLVADNEQFF. DNA of the CDR3: TGTGCCAGCAGCTTGGTAGCGGATAATGAGCAGTTCTTC.